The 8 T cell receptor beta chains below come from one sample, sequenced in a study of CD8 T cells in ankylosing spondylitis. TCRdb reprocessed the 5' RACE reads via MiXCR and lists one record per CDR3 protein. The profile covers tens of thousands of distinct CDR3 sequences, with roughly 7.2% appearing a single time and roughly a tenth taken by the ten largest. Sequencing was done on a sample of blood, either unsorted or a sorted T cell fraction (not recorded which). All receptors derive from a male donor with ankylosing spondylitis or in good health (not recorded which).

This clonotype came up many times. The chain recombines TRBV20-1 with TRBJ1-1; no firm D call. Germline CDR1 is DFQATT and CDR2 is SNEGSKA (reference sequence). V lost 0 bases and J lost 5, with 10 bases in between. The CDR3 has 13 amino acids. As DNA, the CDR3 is TGCAGTGCTAGAGATCAAGGGTGGACTGAAGCTTTCTTT. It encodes CSARDQGWTEAFF.

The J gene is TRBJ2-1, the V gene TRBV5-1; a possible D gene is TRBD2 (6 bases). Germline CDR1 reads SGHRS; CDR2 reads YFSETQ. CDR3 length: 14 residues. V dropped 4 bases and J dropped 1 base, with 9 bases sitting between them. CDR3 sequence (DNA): TGCGCCAGCAGCCCGGGAGTTTCCTACAATGAGCAGTTCTTC. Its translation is CASSPGVSYNEQFF.

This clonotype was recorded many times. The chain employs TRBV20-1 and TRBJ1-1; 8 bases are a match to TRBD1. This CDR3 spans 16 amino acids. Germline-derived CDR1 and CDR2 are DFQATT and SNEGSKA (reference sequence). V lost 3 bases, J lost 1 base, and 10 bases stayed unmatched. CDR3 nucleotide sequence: TGCAGTGCTAGGAACACTCAGGGGGCGGCGAACACTGAAGCTTTCTTT. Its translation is CSARNTQGAANTEAFF.

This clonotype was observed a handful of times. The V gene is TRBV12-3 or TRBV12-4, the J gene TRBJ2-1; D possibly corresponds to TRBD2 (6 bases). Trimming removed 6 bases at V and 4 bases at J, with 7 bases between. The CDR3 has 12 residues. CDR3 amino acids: CASRGGYNEQFF. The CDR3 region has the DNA TGTGCCAGCAGAGGAGGGTACAATGAGCAGTTCTTC.

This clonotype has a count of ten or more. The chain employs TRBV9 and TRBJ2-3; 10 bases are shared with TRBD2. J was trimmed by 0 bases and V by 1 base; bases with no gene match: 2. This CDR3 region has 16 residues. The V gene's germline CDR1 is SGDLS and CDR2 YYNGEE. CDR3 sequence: CASSVLAGASTDTQYF. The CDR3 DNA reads TGTGCCAGCAGCGTACTAGCGGGAGCAAGCACAGATACGCAGTATTTT.

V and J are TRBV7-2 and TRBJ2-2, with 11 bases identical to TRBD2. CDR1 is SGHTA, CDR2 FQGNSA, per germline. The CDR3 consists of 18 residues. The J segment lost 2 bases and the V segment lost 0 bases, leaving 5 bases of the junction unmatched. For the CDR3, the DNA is TGTGCCAGCAGCTTAGCACCGGGACTAGCGGAAAACACCGGGGAGCTGTTTTTT. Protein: CASSLAPGLAENTGELFF.

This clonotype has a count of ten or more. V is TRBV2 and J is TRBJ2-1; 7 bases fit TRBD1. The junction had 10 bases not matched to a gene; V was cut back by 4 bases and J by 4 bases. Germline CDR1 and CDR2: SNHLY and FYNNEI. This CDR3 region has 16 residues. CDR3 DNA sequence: TGTGCCAGCAGTGTTGGTGTGGCAGGGGGTTACAATGAGCAGTTCTTC. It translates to CASSVGVAGGYNEQFF.

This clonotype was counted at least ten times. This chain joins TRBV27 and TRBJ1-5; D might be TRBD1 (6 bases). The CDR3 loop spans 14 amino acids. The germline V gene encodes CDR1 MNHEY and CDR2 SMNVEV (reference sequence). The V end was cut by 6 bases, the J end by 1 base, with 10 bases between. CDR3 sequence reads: CASRQGISNQPQHF. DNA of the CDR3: TGTGCCAGCAGACAGGGCATAAGCAATCAGCCCCAGCATTTT.